These 21 T cell receptor beta chains came from one sample sequenced in a study of blood T cells in healthy people across ages (dated by TCRdb to 2014 to 2015). The library was made by 5' RACE. Data came from an Illumina HiSeq 2500. A second PCR of roughly 7 to 11 cycles was performed with a sample-barcoded 5' primer and a J-beta primer mix. Using fastp at Q25 and MiXCR, TCRdb reprocessed the public reads and kept productive beta chains. Every distinct CDR3 protein forms one entry, paired with its most common genes and DNA. Here the sample has around 800,000 distinct CDR3 sequences; 50% to 65% occur a single time. In total, the top ten clones hold roughly two fifths of the sample. Sample: blood. These receptors all stem from a man older than 75 in good health.

The J gene is TRBJ1-5, the V gene TRBV4-2, with D hard to call. Germline V CDR1 and CDR2: LGHNA, YNFKEQ. The CDR3 sequence is 15 residues long. V was cut by 0 bases and J by 2 bases, with 8 bases left in between. The CDR3 is CASSQDREGNQPQHF. In DNA, the CDR3 is TGTGCCAGCAGCCAAGATCGTGAGGGCAATCAGCCCCAGCATTTT.

The V call is TRBV12-3 or TRBV12-4, the J call TRBJ1-1; no definite D call. V lost 7 bases to trimming and J lost 0 bases, with 12 bases between them. This CDR3 is built from 14 residues. CDR3 amino acids: CASTNLALNTEAFF. The CDR3 DNA is TGTGCCAGCACCAATTTGGCCTTGAACACTGAAGCTTTCTTT.

The V and J genes are TRBV5-1 and TRBJ2-7; D is perhaps TRBD2 (5 bases). Germline values: CDR1 SGHRS, CDR2 YFSETQ. Trimming pared 0 bases from V and 1 base from J, leaving 17 bases between. The CDR3 loop spans 17 amino acids. Written as DNA, the CDR3 is TGCGCCAGCAGCTTGGTCGGCCCGCGGGCATCATCCTACGAGCAGTACTTC. It encodes CASSLVGPRASSYEQYF.

V is TRBV27 and J is TRBJ1-2; tentative D call: TRBD1 (6 bases). V lost 7 bases, J lost 4 bases, and 13 bases lay in between. CDR3 length: 13 amino acids. The germline V gene has CDR1 MNHEY and CDR2 SMNVEV (reference sequence). The CDR3: CASIQGLAYGYTF. The CDR3, as DNA: TGTGCCAGCATTCAGGGGTTGGCCTATGGCTACACCTTC.

The chain uses TRBV9 and TRBJ2-5, with 10 nucleotides matching TRBD2. Germline CDR1 reads SGDLS; CDR2 reads YYNGEE. J gave up 1 base and V 1 base, and 10 bases lay outside the gene matches. The CDR3 is 18 amino acids. CDR3 nucleotides: TGTGCCAGCAGCGTACGATCTAGCGGGAGTCTTCTCCAAGAGACCCAGTACTTC. As protein: CASSVRSSGSLLQETQYF.

The rearrangement uses TRBV5-1 and TRBJ2-2; the D call may be TRBD1 or TRBD2 (5 bases each). This CDR3 comprises 16 residues. V was shortened by 0 bases and J by 6 bases, with 15 bases between the two germline ends. Germline CDR1 reads SGHRS; CDR2 reads YFSETQ. The CDR3 loop is CASSLVAGGGSGELFF. In nucleotides, the CDR3 is TGCGCCAGCAGCTTGGTCGCTGGGGGTGGCTCCGGGGAGCTGTTTTTT.

This clonotype was picked up a small number of times. The rearrangement joins TRBV3-1 to TRBJ1-2, with 9 bases fitting TRBD1. This CDR3 spans 13 amino acids. Germline V gene lookup returns CDR1 LGHDT and CDR2 YNNKEL (reference sequence). The J segment lost 6 bases and the V segment lost 1 base, leaving 0 bases of the junction unmatched. This CDR3 is CASSQGTGDGYTF. CDR3 DNA sequence: TGTGCCAGCAGCCAAGGGACAGGGGATGGCTACACCTTC.

This clonotype came up many times. The rearrangement links TRBV29-1 to TRBJ2-7, with D perhaps matching TRBD2 (6 bases). Trimming removed 8 bases at V and 3 bases at J, with 14 bases between. This CDR3 spans 12 amino acids. Germline CDR1 and CDR2: SQVTM and ANQGSEA. The CDR3 DNA is TGCAGCATCAGGCTCGGGGGCTACGAGCAGTACTTC. This gives the protein CSIRLGGYEQYF.

The CDR3 sequence: CASSTAGGANTGELFF. CDR3 sequence (DNA): TGCGCCAGCAGCACGGCTGGCGGAGCGAACACCGGGGAGCTGTTTTTT. This chain joins TRBV5-1 and TRBJ2-2; D ambiguous. Germline-derived CDR1 and CDR2 are SGHRS and YFSETQ. The germline V and J ends were trimmed by 4 bases and 0 bases, with 13 bases remaining between them. This CDR3 has 16 amino acids.

This clonotype was observed a few times. This chain links TRBV2 with TRBJ2-3, with 11 bases fitting TRBD1. The germline V gene has CDR1 SNHLY and CDR2 FYNNEI. Unmatched junction bases numbered 13, after V lost 6 bases and J lost 14 bases. The CDR3 runs to 14 residues. The CDR3 DNA reads TGTGCCAGCAGAAGGACAGGGGGCATGGGATACGCGTATTTT. Translation: CASRRTGGMGYAYF. Complete variable domain (other parts from reference TRBV2 and TRBJ2-3): EPEVTQTPSHQVTQMGQEVILRCVPISNHLYFYWYRQILGQKVEFLVSFYNNEISEKSEIFDDQFSVERPDGSNFTLKIRSTKLEDSAMYFCASRRTGGMGYAYFGPGTRLTVL.

The genes are TRBV7-9 and TRBJ2-7, with TRBD1 identical over 12 bases. From germline, CDR1 is SEHNR and CDR2 FQNEAQ (reference sequence). CDR3 length: 15 residues. The V segment lost 3 bases and the J segment 6 bases; nucleotides outside the gene matches: 6. The CDR3 here is CASSFPGQGAGEQYF. CDR3 bases: TGTGCCAGCAGCTTCCCGGGACAGGGGGCAGGCGAGCAGTACTTC.

The CDR3 DNA reads as TGCGCCAGCTCACCCTTAGCGGGACCCGGGTCGGGTGAGCAGTTCTTC. Translating it yields CASSPLAGPGSGEQFF. The J gene is TRBJ2-1, the V gene TRBV5-1; TRBD2 aligns across 8 bases. Germline V gene sequence: CDR1 SGHRS, CDR2 YFSETQ. V gave up 7 bases and J gave up 9 bases; unmatched junction bases: 18. CDR3 length: 16 residues.

This clonotype was seen a few times. Possible read error: a much larger clone is one base away. The chain links TRBV6-5 to TRBJ2-5, with D possibly being TRBD2 (7 bases). The tail of the sequence fits TRBJ2-1 better, so the J call may be wrong. The CDR3 has 14 amino acids. Germline CDR1 and CDR2: MNHEY and SVGAGI. The CDR3 protein is CASSSLGGGETQFF. Here the CDR3 DNA reads TGTGCCAGCAGTTCCCTCGGAGGGGGGGAGACCCAGTTCTTC.

V is TRBV12-5 and J is TRBJ2-2; possible D gene TRBD2, 6 bases. The CDR3 has 15 amino acids. V was pared by 6 bases and J by 3 bases, with 14 bases between. Germline CDR1 reads LGHNT; CDR2 reads FRNRAP. CDR3 region: CASGPTREDTGELFF. CDR3 bases: TGTGCTAGTGGCCCAACCAGGGAGGACACCGGGGAGCTGTTTTTT.

This clonotype was counted between two and nine times. V is TRBV12-3 or TRBV12-4 and J is TRBJ2-1; D not certain. The CDR3 has 14 residues. V was cut by 2 bases and J by 10 bases, with 15 bases left in between. CDR3 loop: CASSLRVGVGEQFF. As DNA, the CDR3 is TGTGCCAGCAGTTTAAGGGTTGGGGTTGGGGAGCAGTTCTTC.

The CDR3 is CASSEGQYTDTQYF. CDR3 nucleotide sequence: TGTGCCAGCAGTGAGGGACAGTACACAGATACGCAGTATTTT. V and J are TRBV2 and TRBJ2-3; TRBD1 agrees at 7 bases. CDR3 length: 14 residues. The V and J ends lost 3 bases and 2 bases, in that order; junction bases with no gene match: 2. Germline V gene sequence: CDR1 SNHLY, CDR2 FYNNEI.

The chain combines TRBV12-3 or TRBV12-4 with TRBJ2-5; TRBD1 might be the D (6 bases). The CDR3 has 17 residues. V was pared by 6 bases and J by 4 bases, with 24 bases between. CDR3 coding DNA: TGTGCCAGCAGCCCCGCCGGGACATCGATCCGGGGAGAGACCCAGTACTTC. It is translated as CASSPAGTSIRGETQYF.

The chain uses TRBV5-5 and TRBJ1-2; 9 nucleotides match TRBD1. CDR1 is SGHKS and CDR2 is YYEKEE in the germline V gene (reference sequence). The CDR3 runs to 15 residues. Losses at the gene ends were 0 bases for V and 3 bases for J; bases not matched to a gene: 3. The CDR3 here is CASSLEGQGYYGYTF. The CDR3 DNA follows: TGTGCCAGCAGCTTGGAAGGACAGGGGTACTATGGCTACACCTTC.

The chain employs TRBV5-1 and TRBJ2-7; D gene unclear. Trimming left V 1 base short and J 3 bases short, with 17 bases between. Per germline, CDR1 SGHRS and CDR2 YFSETQ. CDR3 size: 16 residues. The CDR3 DNA follows: TGCGCCAGCAGCTTGCGTACCCAGGTATCCCACTACGAGCAGTACTTC. This codes for CASSLRTQVSHYEQYF.

This clonotype was counted once. The V gene is TRBV28, the J gene TRBJ2-7; 11 bases are a match to TRBD1. The J call may be wrong; the DNA end is better matched by TRBJ2-5. CDR3 size: 15 residues. Looked up from germline, CDR1 is MDHEN and CDR2 is SYDVKM. The CDR3 is CASRGTGGEEETQYF. The DNA of the CDR3 is TGTGCCAGCAGGGGGACAGGGGGTGAGGAGGAGACCCAGTACTTC.

The CDR3 nucleotides read TGCGCCAGCAGCCAAGATGGGGACCGGGATACGCAGTATTTT. It specifies CASSQDGDRDTQYF. J is TRBJ2-3 and V is TRBV4-3; D tentatively reads TRBD1 or TRBD2 (5 bases each). Germline V gene data show CDR1 as LGHNA and CDR2 as YSLEER. The CDR3 is 14 amino acids. Trimming took off 0 bases at V and 6 bases at J, with 10 bases between the two ends.